Sequencing of this T cell receptor (beta chain) was carried out in a study of cytomegalovirus exposure and HLA in healthy donors. Study overall: The 130 or so validation repertoires used a platform that matched the one used for the approximately 610 first-cohort repertoires, as a later analysis reported.

V lost 3 bases, J lost 3 bases, and 6 bases lay in between. Germline assignment: CDR1 SGDLS and CDR2 YYNGEE. The CDR3 is made up of 12 amino acids. For this clone: Antigen: not known.

Profiling relied on immunoSEQ multiplex PCR, and the TCRdb table lists in-frame clones only, not all of them. The table has around 160,000 clones, less than 90% seen once. The study, taken as a whole, reports: A classifier reportedly called cytomegalovirus status with high sensitivity and specificity.

Sequenced: PBMCs. This chain connects TRBV9 to TRBJ1-1, with D possibly being TRBD1 (6 bases). This receptor was taken from a man younger than 45 in good health and CMV-seropositive. The CDR3 nucleotides read TGTGCCAGCAGCGAGGGGGACACTGAAGCTTTCTTT. Protein: CASSEGDTEAFF.